One sample yielded the 11 T cell receptor beta chains listed below, sequenced in a study of tumor-infiltrating lymphocytes in primary liver carcinoma. A primer matching the constant region was used to make TCR beta cDNA from approximately 520 ng of total RNA. Sequencing libraries for TCR beta derived from three nested multiplex PCR rounds that used slightly modified ARM-PCR. The first two PCR rounds used TRBV1-TRBV30 primers with a Cbeta primer, approximately 10 cycles each. MiXCR was run by TCRdb on the multiplex PCR reads, yielding one entry per CDR3 protein. The repertoire consists of approximately 340,000 distinct CDR3 sequences, with 65% occurring once and the leading ten covering roughly 6.5%. Germline DNA was extracted alongside blood RNA, which was obtained from unsorted whole blood. Sequenced material: peripheral blood. All receptors come from a man in his forties with primary liver carcinoma and hepatitis B virus infection.

This clonotype occurred once. In DNA form, the CDR3 reads TGTGCCAGTTTGCCGACAGGGTTGAGGGAAGAGTCACCCCTCCACTTT. The encoded protein is CASLPTGLREESPLHF. The V and J genes are TRBV21-1 and TRBJ1-6; the table names TRBD1, a call not compared with the DNA. TRBV21-1 is a recognized pseudogene. This CDR3 region has 16 residues.

The chain recombines TRBV28 with TRBJ2-6; the D gene is possibly TRBD2 (6 bases). CDR1 is MDHEN, CDR2 SYDVKM, per germline. The germline V and J ends were trimmed by 5 bases and 0 bases, with 11 bases remaining between them. The length of the CDR3 is 16 residues. The CDR3 DNA sequence: TGTGCCAGCAGTATACGGGGAGGCTCTGGGGCCAACGTCCTGACTTTC. It yields the protein CASSIRGGSGANVLTF.

A note on this clonotype: Being one base from a much bigger clone, this may be a read error. The rearrangement uses TRBV6-2 or TRBV6-3 and TRBJ1-1, with D perhaps matching TRBD1 (5 bases). This CDR3 has 15 amino acids. Trimming took off 8 bases at V and 0 bases at J, with 16 bases between the two ends. Per germline, CDR1 MNHEY and CDR2 SVGEGT. CDR3 nucleotides: TGTGCCAGCGCGCCCCACAGGCTCATGAACACTGAAGCTTTCTTT. It encodes CASAPHRLMNTEAFF.

For this clonotype: One base away lies a much larger clone, so this may be a sequencing read error. The conserved closing phenylalanine or tryptophan is absent in this CDR3, likely reflecting a read error. The chain combines TRBV4-3 with TRBJ1-1; no reliable D call. Trimming removed 5 bases from V and 4 bases from J, with 8 bases in between. The CDR3 runs to 12 residues. The germline V gene encodes CDR1 LGHNA and CDR2 YSLEER. The CDR3 DNA reads TGCGCCAGCAGCGGCGAAGGCACTGAAGCTTTCCTT. Its protein product is CASSGEGTEAFL.

This chain connects TRBV29-1 to TRBJ2-7; tentatively, D is TRBD1 (6 bases). V lost 8 bases and J lost 2, with 13 bases in between. The CDR3 is 12 residues long. Germline CDR1 reads SQVTM; CDR2 reads ANQGSEA. The CDR3 reads CSTGQTAYEQYF. For the CDR3, the DNA is TGCAGCACTGGACAGACGGCCTACGAGCAGTACTTC.

This clonotype was picked up one time. Relative to the germline gene, one junction end is altered; a read error may explain this. CDR3 in DNA: TGTGCCAGCAATCCCCTCGCCGGGAGCACCAACACAGATACGCAGTATTTC. It encodes CASNPLAGSTNTDTQYF. The chain uses TRBV11-2 and TRBJ2-3; TRBD2 is a possible D gene (6 bases). The germline gives CDR1 SGHAT, CDR2 FQNNGV. CDR3 length equals 17 residues.

The rearrangement joins TRBV21-1 to TRBJ2-7; the table's D gene call, TRBD1, was not cross checked with the DNA. TRBV21-1 is a known pseudogene. The CDR3 loop spans 14 amino acids. The CDR3 DNA is TGTGCCAGCAGCTCCCGGGAGGGGTTGAACGAGCAGTACTTC. This codes for CASSSREGLNEQYF.

This clonotype has ten or more counts. The genes are TRBV5-6 and TRBJ2-7, with D perhaps being TRBD1 or TRBD2 (6 bases each). V lost 7 bases to trimming and J lost 3 bases, with 14 bases between them. The CDR3 covers 13 residues. Germline V gives CDR1 SGHDT, CDR2 YYEEEE. The DNA of the CDR3 is TGTGCCAGCGGGGGCGGGACCTTCTACGAGCAGTACTTC. It encodes CASGGGTFYEQYF.

This clonotype was seen a handful of times. The chain combines TRBV6-5 with TRBJ2-1; a weak D match, TRBD2 (5 bases). V was pared by 5 bases and J by 1 base, with 18 bases between. Looked up from germline, CDR1 is MNHEY and CDR2 is SVGAGI. This CDR3 comprises 17 residues. This CDR3 reads CASSPPPFSGSYNEQFF. The CDR3 DNA sequence: TGTGCCAGCAGTCCTCCCCCCTTCAGCGGATCCTACAATGAGCAGTTCTTC.

A single count supports this clonotype. One base away lies a much larger clone, so this may be a sequencing read error. The V and J genes are TRBV7-9 and TRBJ2-7, with D uncertain. Germline V gene data show CDR1 as SEHNR and CDR2 as FQNEAQ (reference sequence). This CDR3 is built from 12 residues. The DNA for the CDR3 is TGTGCCAGCAGCCTCAGGAACTACGAGCACTACTTC. Its protein product is CASSLRNYEHYF.

About this clonotype: This may be a read error, as it is one base from a much larger clone. V usage is TRBV12-5 and J usage is TRBJ2-1; D is unresolved. The CDR3 is 12 amino acids. Germline V CDR1 and CDR2: LGHNT, FRNRAP. CDR3 DNA sequence: TGTGCTAGTAAGGGCTCCTACAATGAGCACTTCTTC. Translated: CASKGSYNEHFF.